This TCR beta chain was retrieved from a study of Graves' ophthalmopathy and Graves' hyperthyroidism. Broader study findings: In blood appeared most of the expanded thyroid clonotypes whose frequency exceeded 0.001.

This clonotype has ten or more counts. Its target is not known. Germline-derived CDR1 and CDR2 are ENHRY and SYGVKD. The CDR3 is made up of 18 amino acids. J was trimmed by 1 base and V by 5 bases; bases with no gene match: 16. TCR beta CDR3 amplification used RNA transcripts. HTBI primers served in a first-round RT-PCR, which a second-round multiplex PCR followed. In TCRdb, the multiplex PCR reads were re-called with MiXCR into one record per CDR3 protein. The sample lists about 400,000 distinct CDR3 sequences, under 25% occurring once. Sequenced: peripheral blood. This chain uses TRBV10-3 with TRBJ2-5, with TRBD2 matching 7 bases. The receptor comes from a woman aged 18-29 years with stable Graves' hyperthyroidism. CDR3 nucleotides: TGTGCCATCAGTCTTAACGGGACTACAATAAACTGCCAAGAGACCCAGTACTTC. The encoded protein is CAISLNGTTINCQETQYF.